The 32 T cell receptor beta chains in this list originate from one sample, sequenced in a study of blood T cells in healthy people across ages. Primers used in a second PCR of roughly 7 to 12 cycles were a sample-barcoded 5' primer and a J-beta primer mix. TCRdb reanalysed the 5' RACE reads using MiXCR and keeps one entry per CDR3 protein. The sample yields some 1 million distinct CDR3 sequences, 40% to 55% seen once. The sequenced sample was blood. The receptors were gathered from a woman aged 55 to 70 in good health.

The gene calls are TRBV7-9 and TRBJ2-5, with D possibly matching TRBD2 (6 bases). The CDR3 consists of 14 residues. Trimming took off 3 bases at V and 1 base at J, with 9 bases between the two ends. Germline values: CDR1 SEHNR, CDR2 FQNEAQ (reference sequence). CDR3 nucleotide sequence: TGTGCCAGCAGCTTTCCGGGACTCCAAGAGACCCAGTACTTC. Protein: CASSFPGLQETQYF.

In this sample, this clonotype turned up a few times. This chain connects TRBV12-3 or TRBV12-4 to TRBJ2-1; D could derive from TRBD1 or TRBD2 (6 bases each). The CDR3 spans 15 residues. Trimming stripped 10 bases from V and 8 bases from J, with 24 bases between. The CDR3 DNA follows: TGTGCCACAGGAGAGGGGGGAATCGCGAGGGATGAGCAGTTCTTC. It codes for CATGEGGIARDEQFF.

The chain recombines TRBV11-2 with TRBJ2-1, with D maybe TRBD2 (5 bases). The V end was cut by 2 bases, the J end by 12 bases, with 17 bases between. The germline CDR1 and CDR2 sequences are SGHAT and FQNNGV. This CDR3 is built from 14 residues. CDR3 sequence reads: CASSLSLGGRRQFF. CDR3 DNA: TGTGCCAGCAGCTTAAGCTTGGGTGGGAGAAGGCAGTTCTTC.

The genes are TRBV12-5 and TRBJ1-1; tentatively, D is TRBD1 (6 bases). Germline assignment: CDR1 LGHNT and CDR2 FRNRAP. The CDR3 runs 13 residues. Trimming shortened V by 3 bases and J by 4 bases, and 9 bases separated the two germline ends. The CDR3 here is CASGFGGPTEAFF. CDR3 sequence (DNA): TGTGCTAGTGGTTTTGGGGGGCCCACTGAAGCTTTCTTT.

CDR3 residues: CSARDRWGGTGTYEQYF. CDR3 bases: TGCAGTGCTAGAGATCGGTGGGGCGGGACAGGTACCTACGAGCAGTACTTC. The gene calls are TRBV20-1 and TRBJ2-7, with 8 nucleotides matching TRBD1. Trimming at V came to 0 bases and at J to 2 bases, leaving 12 bases not matched to a gene. The CDR3 is 17 amino acids. CDR1 is DFQATT and CDR2 is SNEGSKA in the germline V gene (reference sequence).

A word on this clonotype: Its ends do not fully match the called genes, so a read error is possible. The chain links TRBV6-6 to TRBJ2-7, with 10 bases matching TRBD2. The J call is in doubt because the DNA end fits TRBJ2-5 better. Germline V CDR1 and CDR2: MNHNY, SVGAGI (reference sequence). The CDR3 runs 16 residues. The CDR3 nucleotides read TGTGCCAACAGTTACTCGACGAGCGGGAGGGTGCAGACCCAGTACTTC. Protein: CANSYSTSGRVQTQYF.

This clonotype was seen repeatedly, ten times or more. The chain has TRBV20-1 and TRBJ2-1; D call uncertain. Germline V lookup: CDR1 DFQATT, CDR2 SNEGSKA (reference sequence). V lost 1 base, J lost 5 bases, and 3 bases lay in between. The CDR3 is 11 amino acids. Here the CDR3 DNA reads TGCAGTGCTAGAGGGCACAATGAGCAGTTCTTC. Protein product: CSARGHNEQFF.

The genes are TRBV20-1 and TRBJ2-1; D might be TRBD2 (5 bases). CDR1 DFQATT and CDR2 SNEGSKA come from the germline V gene (reference sequence). This CDR3 spans 13 amino acids. The V gene lost 8 bases and the J gene lost 3 bases, with 14 bases spanning the gap. The CDR3 nucleotides read TGCAGTCCCAGCGGCCCCCTCTACAATGAGCAGTTCTTC. Residues: CSPSGPLYNEQFF.

The genes are TRBV12-3 or TRBV12-4 and TRBJ2-1; possibly TRBD1 or TRBD2 for D (6 bases each). The CDR3 spans 15 residues. Trimming removed 4 bases at V and 7 bases at J, with 17 bases between. Here the CDR3 DNA reads TGTGCCAGCAGTTCTCCGGGACGGGGGCATAATGAGCAGTTCTTC. It encodes CASSSPGRGHNEQFF.

A word on this clonotype: A read error may be the cause here, since a much bigger clone is one base away. V usage is TRBV20-1 and J usage is TRBJ2-5; D gene uncertain. The CDR3 length is 13 residues. Deletions cut 6 bases from V and 4 bases from J, with 15 bases between. The V gene's germline CDR1 is DFQATT and CDR2 SNEGSKA (reference sequence). The CDR3 here is CSADLPAGETQYF. The CDR3 DNA reads TGCAGTGCCGATCTTCCGGCAGGAGAGACCCAGTACTTC.

CDR3 region: CASSLYRTGAEQYF. CDR3 DNA: TGTGCCAGCAGTTTATATCGGACAGGGGCCGAGCAGTACTTC. The chain couples TRBV27 to TRBJ2-4; 9 positions agree with TRBD1. The J call is in doubt because the DNA end fits TRBJ2-7 better. Per germline, CDR1 MNHEY and CDR2 SMNVEV (reference sequence). The CDR3 totals 14 residues.

This rearrangement joins TRBV30 to TRBJ2-7; D remains ambiguous. The CDR3 extends over 12 amino acids. V gave up 0 bases and J gave up 7 bases, with 10 bases separating them. The germline V gene has CDR1 GTSNPN and CDR2 SVGIG (reference sequence). CDR3 sequence reads: CAWSVLHNEQYF. The CDR3 DNA is TGTGCCTGGAGTGTACTGCATAATGAGCAGTACTTC.

The chain has TRBV10-2 and TRBJ2-1; 8 nucleotides match TRBD2. The V gene's germline CDR1 is WSHSY and CDR2 SAAADI. The CDR3 is 15 residues long. Losses at the gene ends were 6 bases for V and 0 bases for J; bases not matched to a gene: 4. The CDR3 DNA is TGCGCCAGCAGGCCTAGCGGGCGCTCCTACAATGAGCAGTTCTTC. This encodes CASRPSGRSYNEQFF.

This clonotype was detected once. A read error may produce the germline difference seen at one junction end. The chain uses TRBV2 and TRBJ2-7; D might be TRBD1 or TRBD2, each matching 6 bases. Germline-derived CDR1 and CDR2 are SNHLY and FYNNEI. There are 13 residues in the CDR3. The CDR3: CASRRGRQYEQYF. CDR3 DNA: TGTGCAAGCAGGAGGGGGAGGCAATACGAGCAGTACTTC.

This clonotype came up many times. The chain joins TRBV7-2 to TRBJ2-7, with D perhaps TRBD2 (5 bases). Trimming cost V 2 bases and J 4 bases, with 6 bases left between them. Germline V CDR1 and CDR2: SGHTA, FQGNSA. The CDR3 has 12 residues. The CDR3 nucleotides read TGTGCCAGCAGCTTAACGGGATACGAGCAGTACTTC. Its translation is CASSLTGYEQYF.

The chain employs TRBV5-1 and TRBJ2-2, with a weak D call TRBD1 (6 bases). In germline, CDR1 is SGHRS, CDR2 YFSETQ. The ends were cut back, 7 bases at V and 4 bases at J, with 23 bases in the middle. The length of the CDR3 is 17 residues. In nucleotides, the CDR3 is TGCGCCAGCTCACTGGGCAAAGGGGGTTGGGGCACCGGGGAGCTGTTTTTT. Amino acid sequence: CASSLGKGGWGTGELFF. Supplemented by reference TRBV5-1 and TRBJ2-2, the full variable domain reads KAGVTQTPRYLIKTRGQQVTLSCSPISGHRSVSWYQQTPGQGLQFLFEYFSETQRNKGNFPGRFSGRQFSNSRSEMNVSTLELGDSALYLCASSLGKGGWGTGELFFGEGSRLTVL.

The chain links TRBV13 to TRBJ2-5, with a tentative D call TRBD1 (6 bases). V gave up 2 bases and J gave up 5 bases, with 12 bases separating them. This CDR3 region has 14 residues. CDR1 PRHDT and CDR2 FYEKMQ come from the germline V gene (reference sequence). CDR3 residues: CASSLRAGEETQYF. As DNA, the CDR3 is TGTGCCAGCAGCTTAAGGGCAGGGGAGGAGACCCAGTACTTC.

This clonotype has ten or more counts. J is TRBJ2-1 and V is TRBV5-1; no definite D call. V lost 5 bases and J 4 bases, leaving 4 bases between the germline ends. Germline loops: CDR1 SGHRS, CDR2 YFSETQ. CDR3 length: 11 amino acids. CDR3 protein: CASRRYNEQFF. The DNA for the CDR3 is TGCGCCAGCAGACGGTACAATGAGCAGTTCTTC. Complete variable domain (other parts from reference TRBV5-1 and TRBJ2-1): KAGVTQTPRYLIKTRGQQVTLSCSPISGHRSVSWYQQTPGQGLQFLFEYFSETQRNKGNFPGRFSGRQFSNSRSEMNVSTLELGDSALYLCASRRYNEQFFGPGTRLTVL.

V is TRBV2 and J is TRBJ2-7; 7 bases align to TRBD1. The ends lost 1 base at V and 2 bases at J; junction bases unmatched: 8. The germline gives CDR1 SNHLY, CDR2 FYNNEI. The CDR3 totals 16 residues. The CDR3 DNA reads as TGTGCCAGCAGTGAAGTTTCTGGGACAGTAACCTACGAGCAGTACTTC. Translated, it gives CASSEVSGTVTYEQYF.

This clonotype was seen a few times. This rearrangement joins TRBV10-3 to TRBJ2-7; the match to TRBD2 covers 7 bases. The CDR3 length is 14 residues. The germline CDR1 and CDR2 sequences are ENHRY and SYGVKD. V lost 8 bases, J lost 2 bases, and 9 bases stayed unmatched. The DNA of the CDR3 is TGTGCCATCCGGGGGGAGGGAGCGGCCTACGAGCAGTACTTC. Translating it yields CAIRGEGAAYEQYF.

J is TRBJ2-3 and V is TRBV27; 7 bases are shared with TRBD2. CDR1 is MNHEY and CDR2 is SMNVEV in the germline V gene (reference sequence). The ends lost 0 bases at V and 5 bases at J; junction bases unmatched: 5. The CDR3 extends over 15 amino acids. As DNA, the CDR3 is TGTGCCAGCAGTTTATCCCCCTCGGGAGGAGATACGCAGTATTTT. This gives the protein CASSLSPSGGDTQYF.

This clonotype was seen a few times. The chain links TRBV12-3 or TRBV12-4 to TRBJ1-5; 8 bases are shared with TRBD1. Trimming took 2 bases from V and 6 from J; bases not matched to a gene: 9. This CDR3 has 16 amino acids. CDR3 protein: CASSLMAGGVIQPQHF. The CDR3 nucleotides read TGTGCCAGCAGTTTAATGGCAGGGGGCGTCATTCAGCCCCAGCATTTT.

This clonotype has a handful of counts. CDR3 nucleotides: TGTGCCAGCCGATTAGCCCTACCCACAGATACGCAGTATTTT. It translates to CASRLALPTDTQYF. V is TRBV12-3 or TRBV12-4 and J is TRBJ2-3; D gene ambiguous. This CDR3 spans 14 amino acids. V was shortened by 8 bases and J by 2 bases, with 14 bases between the two germline ends.

Comment on this clonotype: A clone one base away is much larger, so this may be a read error. V is TRBV6-2 or TRBV6-3 and J is TRBJ2-1; possible D gene TRBD1, 5 bases. The end of the DNA fits TRBJ2-7 better, so the J call may be wrong. In germline, CDR1 is MNHEY, CDR2 SVGEGT. CDR3 length: 15 amino acids. This CDR3 is CASSRRQGTYNEQYF. The CDR3, as DNA: TGTGCCAGCAGCCGCAGGCAGGGCACCTACAATGAGCAGTACTTC.

The rearrangement uses TRBV2 and TRBJ2-1, with 9 bases that match TRBD2. The CDR3 consists of 15 residues. Germline loops: CDR1 SNHLY, CDR2 FYNNEI. Trimming took 7 bases from V and 7 from J; bases not matched to a gene: 11. The CDR3 reads CASMWGTSKSNEQFF. The CDR3 DNA sequence: TGTGCCAGCATGTGGGGGACTAGCAAATCGAATGAGCAGTTCTTC.

V gene TRBV6-4 combines with J gene TRBJ1-1, with no clear D. CDR1 is MRHNA, CDR2 SNTAGT, per germline. The CDR3 runs to 16 residues. Trimming took off 1 base at V and 4 bases at J, with 16 bases between the two ends. The CDR3 DNA follows: TGTGCCAGCAGTGACTTCAAACCGAGTCTCCTCACTGAAGCTTTCTTT. Encoded protein: CASSDFKPSLLTEAFF.

The rearrangement joins TRBV27 to TRBJ1-1, with a weak D call TRBD1 (6 bases). The germline V gene has CDR1 MNHEY and CDR2 SMNVEV (reference sequence). The CDR3 consists of 13 residues. The V end lost 8 bases, the J end lost 2 bases, and 12 bases lay between the germline ends. The CDR3, as DNA: TGTGCCAGCTTTCCGGACAGAAACACTGAAGCTTTCTTT. This gives the protein CASFPDRNTEAFF.

The V and J genes are TRBV20-1 and TRBJ2-1; D may match TRBD1 or TRBD2 (7 bases each). CDR1 is DFQATT and CDR2 is SNEGSKA in the germline V gene (reference sequence). The CDR3 consists of 15 residues. V was shortened by 0 bases and J by 2 bases, with 11 bases between the two germline ends. In nucleotides, the CDR3 is TGCAGTGCTAGAGAGACAGGGACTACCTACAATGAGCAGTTCTTC. Translating gives CSARETGTTYNEQFF.

Comments on this clonotype: A single base separates this from a much larger clone, so it may be a read error. The chain joins TRBV20-1 to TRBJ2-1; D is perhaps TRBD1 (5 bases). Gene TRBJ2-7 matches the end of the DNA better, so the J call may be wrong. This CDR3 has 15 amino acids. CDR1 and CDR2 from the germline V gene are DFQATT and SNEGSKA (reference sequence). DNA for the CDR3: TGCAGTGCTGGCGGACACCGAAGCTCCTACAATGAGCAGTACTTC. Amino acid sequence: CSAGGHRSSYNEQYF.

V gene TRBV7-2 combines with J gene TRBJ2-7, with D possibly being TRBD1 (7 bases). CDR1 is SGHTA, CDR2 FQGNSA, per germline. The CDR3 is 16 amino acids. The V and J ends lost 1 base and 7 bases respectively, with 20 bases between them. The CDR3 spells CASSLGSGGSYNEQYF. DNA of the CDR3: TGTGCCAGCAGCTTAGGGTCAGGGGGGTCCTACAATGAGCAGTACTTC.

This clonotype turned up a few times. J is TRBJ1-2 and V is TRBV29-1; 7 nucleotides align to TRBD1. CDR1 SQVTM and CDR2 ANQGSEA come from the germline V gene. Trimming removed 4 bases from V and 4 bases from J; junction bases left unmatched: 0. The CDR3 is made up of 11 amino acids. CDR3: CSVAGGYGYTF. Written as DNA, the CDR3 is TGCAGCGTTGCAGGGGGCTATGGCTACACCTTC.

The sample holds a few counts of this clonotype. The rearrangement links TRBV15 to TRBJ2-7, with TRBD1 matching over 9 bases. Germline V gives CDR1 LNHNV, CDR2 YYDKDF (reference sequence). The CDR3 extends over 15 amino acids. The V gene end was trimmed by 3 bases and the J gene end by 1 base; junction bases not matched to a gene: 4. The chain's CDR3 is CATSSGQGKSYEQYF. For the CDR3, the DNA is TGTGCCACCAGCAGCGGACAGGGGAAATCCTACGAGCAGTACTTC.